The TCR beta chain described here comes from a study of cytomegalovirus exposure and HLA in healthy donors. At the level of the study: A subsequent analysis reported that the 120 validation repertoires were produced on the same platform that had also been used for the roughly 700 first-cohort repertoires. Points from the study as a whole: In vitro, three CMV-associated chains proved specific for CMV antigens.

Deletions cut 3 bases from V and 4 bases from J, with 6 bases between. This CDR3 region has 12 residues. Germline CDR1 reads LNHDA; CDR2 reads SQIVND (reference sequence). Remarks on this clone: Its matching antigen is unknown. This sample also contains other DNA sequences that code for the same CDR3.

Measured with immunoSEQ multiplex PCR; TCRdb has only the in-frame clones, and not every one. The table lists 150,000 to 200,000 clones, 80% to 90% of them singletons. The material sequenced was PBMCs. The TCR sequence derives from a woman aged 25-40 years in good health and CMV-seronegative. This chain links TRBV19 with TRBJ1-2; D is unresolved. CDR3 in DNA: TGTGCCAGTAGTATTAGCGTCTATGGCTACACCTTC. It encodes CASSISVYGYTF.